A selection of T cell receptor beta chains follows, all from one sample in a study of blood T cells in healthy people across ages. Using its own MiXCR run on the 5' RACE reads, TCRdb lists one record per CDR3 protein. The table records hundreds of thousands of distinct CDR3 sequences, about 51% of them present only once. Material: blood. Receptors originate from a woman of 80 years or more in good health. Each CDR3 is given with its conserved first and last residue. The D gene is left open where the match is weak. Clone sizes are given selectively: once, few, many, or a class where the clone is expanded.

DNA: TGCAGTGCTAGAGATGAAGGGGTCCCAGATACGCAGTATTTT
CDR3: CSARDEGVPDTQYF
D: NA
size: many
J: TRBJ2-3
V: TRBV20-1

DNA: TGTGCCAGCAGCCCCTCCGTAGTGAATATCGGCACAGATACGCAGTATTTT
CDR3: CASSPSVVNIGTDTQYF
D: NA
size: NA
J: TRBJ2-3
V: TRBV9

DNA: TGCGCCAGCAGCTTGCGAACACCCACAGATACGCAGTATTTT
CDR3: CASSLRTPTDTQYF
D: NA
size: NA
J: TRBJ2-3
V: TRBV5-1

DNA: TGCAGTGCTAGCGACGGTCCTGTAGATGAAAAACTGTTTTTT
CDR3: CSASDGPVDEKLFF
D: NA
size: NA
J: TRBJ1-4
V: TRBV20-1

DNA: TGTGCCACCAGCAGAGATGCCGGACGGGAGCAGTTCTTC
CDR3: CATSRDAGREQFF
D: NA
size: NA
J: TRBJ2-1
V: TRBV15

DNA: TGTGCCAGCAGCCCCGGAGGTGGTCAGCCCCAGCATTTT
CDR3: CASSPGGGQPQHF
D: NA
size: many
J: TRBJ1-5
V: TRBV18

DNA: TGCAGTGCTACCGGGTACGGTGAAGCTTTCTTT
CDR3: CSATGYGEAFF
D: NA
size: NA
J: TRBJ1-1
V: TRBV20-1

DNA: TGCAGCGTCCGACAGGGCAACAATGAGCAGTTCTTC
CDR3: CSVRQGNNEQFF
D: TRBD1
size: NA
J: TRBJ2-1
V: TRBV29-1

DNA: TGCAGTGCTAGCGGGGGACCACGTCCAAGCACTGAAGCTTTCTTT
CDR3: CSASGGPRPSTEAFF
D: NA
size: NA
J: TRBJ1-1
V: TRBV20-1

DNA: TGCGCCAGCAGCCAAGGGACAGGCCTCTCTGGGGCCAACGTCCTGACTTTC
CDR3: CASSQGTGLSGANVLTF
D: TRBD1
size: NA
J: TRBJ2-6
V: TRBV5-1

DNA: TGTGCCGGCAGCCCGGGGACGTATAGCAATCAGCCCCAGCATTTT
CDR3: CAGSPGTYSNQPQHF
D: NA
size: NA
J: TRBJ1-5
V: TRBV3-1